This T cell receptor (beta chain) was obtained from a study of blood T cell repertoires in COVID-19. CDR1 SGHDT and CDR2 YYEEEE come from the germline V gene. V lost 0 bases, J lost 7 bases, and 3 bases stayed unmatched. This CDR3 region has 15 residues. The table lists this clone with a few counts. Those enrolled in Seattle joined during active infection and were followed longitudinally afterward. Under the authors' procedure: Amplification of reference gene primers was used by the study to estimate nucleated cell counts. Assay used: immunoSEQ multiplex PCR; TCRdb lists only in-frame clones, some missing. The V and J calls and the clone size are those of that table, but D and trimming were determined from the DNA. The sample consists of about 530,000 clones, approximately 91% of them appearing once.

The TCR sequence derives from a woman aged 45 to 65 with COVID-19, enrolled during active disease. The chain links TRBV5-6 to TRBJ1-6; 8 positions agree with TRBD1. Specimen: peripheral blood. CDR3 DNA sequence: TGTGCCAGCAGCTTGGTGGACAGGGAAAATTCACCCCTCCACTTT. As protein: CASSLVDRENSPLHF. Full variable domain (outside the CDR3, taken from reference TRBV5-6 and TRBJ1-6): DAGVTQSPTHLIKTRGQQVTLRCSPKSGHDTVSWYQQALGQGPQFIFQYYEEEERQRGNFPDRFSGHQFPNYSSELNVNALLLGDSALYLCASSLVDRENSPLHFGNGTRLTVT.